These T cell receptor beta chains were read from a single sample in a study of CD39 and CD103 CD8 tumor-infiltrating T cells. Assay: immunoSEQ multiplex PCR; the TCRdb copy retains only in-frame clones and omits some. The sample yields under 20,000 clones, about 89% seen once. Specimen: CD8+ T cells sorted from blood. The receptor source for this set is a human donor with head and neck squamous cell carcinoma. The conserved cysteine and the conserved F or W are not part of the CDR3 here. A clone size is listed for some rows: how often the clone was seen (once, few, many), or a class if it is expanded.

CDR3aa	v_gene	j_gene	abundance
ASSLFSDTQY	TRBV5-1	TRBJ2-3	.
ASSLAPSLNEKLF	TRBV7-2	TRBJ1-4	once
ASRMWGAVYTEAF	TRBV5-4	TRBJ1-1	.
ASKDRGTGVYEQY	TRBV27	TRBJ2-7	.
AWSVLLEHTGELF	TRBV30	TRBJ2-2	.
ASSGTGSTEAF	TRBV6-5	TRBJ1-1	.
ASSPGTNTDTQY	TRBV7-7	TRBJ2-3	once
AWSVGQGPLSFLH	TRBV30	TRBJ1-6	.
ASSLDMGYSNQPQH	TRBV7-2	TRBJ1-5	.
AIDGGQGPSGELF	TRBV2	TRBJ2-2	.
ASSPTGAGTEAF	TRBV19	TRBJ1-1	.
ASRGTENTGELF	TRBV2	TRBJ2-2	.
ASSGTASGNTIY	TRBV6-1	TRBJ1-3	.
ASRPFRLNTGELF	TRBV6-1	TRBJ2-2	.
ASSYDQGVGHYGYT	TRBV6-5	TRBJ1-2	once
ASLGGNQPQH	TRBV6-1	TRBJ1-5	.
ASSVSGPIYNEQF	TRBV11-1	TRBJ2-1	.
ASSHQTGGLLANYGYT	TRBV5-6	TRBJ1-2	few
ASSQGQADFVAGELF	TRBV4-1	TRBJ2-2	.
ASETGTSAETQY	TRBV6-1	TRBJ2-5	.
ASSQEVGYEQY	TRBV4-1	TRBJ2-7	.
ASSELTDNEQF	TRBV2	TRBJ2-1	.
ASSYRVTNSPLH	TRBV6-5	TRBJ1-6	once
AWGYGFSEPNEKLF	TRBV30	TRBJ1-4	.
ASSQEGGTQTSGIQETQY	TRBV4-2	TRBJ2-5	.
ASSVGAGAGWEAF	TRBV9	TRBJ1-1	once
AWSSQSRPLH	TRBV30	TRBJ1-6	.
ASSARREGGYT	TRBV7-9	TRBJ1-2	once
ASSQDFGTRRFYGYT	TRBV4-2	TRBJ1-2	.
AWSVLNPGQGYNEKLF	TRBV30	TRBJ1-4	.
ASSHWSRGEETQY	TRBV4-1	TRBJ2-5	once
ASSQVSGSYSYEQY	TRBV4-1	TRBJ2-7	once
SVSVSYEQY	TRBV29-1	TRBJ2-7	.
ASSQNRGYEQY	TRBV19	TRBJ2-7	.
ASSLDRGYGNTIY	TRBV5-1	TRBJ1-3	.
ASSLGPSYEQY	TRBV7-9	TRBJ2-7	.
ASSPSAGTFNSPLH	TRBV4-1	TRBJ1-6	few
ASSLQGNEQF	TRBV5-1	TRBJ2-1	once
ASSQAQRGWETQY	TRBV4-1	TRBJ2-5	.
ASSSLDRRYT	TRBV19	TRBJ1-2	.
ASMGLPSYEQY	TRBV11-2	TRBJ2-7	.
ASTTQNYRSYNEQF	TRBV4-1	TRBJ2-1	once
ASSAPSGLAGGYQETQY	TRBV7-2	TRBJ2-5	.
ASSGGQGNQPQH	TRBV6-1	TRBJ1-5	.
ASSPTGYSYEQY	TRBV27	TRBJ2-7	.
ASSPGISYEQY	TRBV28	TRBJ2-7	.
ASSPPGAIYNEQF	TRBV19	TRBJ2-1	.
AWSSASGQVYNEQF	TRBV30	TRBJ2-1	.
ASSLGWAGRSQETQY	TRBV5-1	TRBJ2-5	.
ASSWGGLQETQY	TRBV5-4	TRBJ2-5	.
ASSQGGSYEQY	TRBV7-9	TRBJ2-7	.
ASSLPGVSGNTIY	TRBV7-9	TRBJ1-3	.
ASMLGGPPVNEQF	TRBV5-1	TRBJ2-1	.
AWSVLGGKGGYT	TRBV30	TRBJ1-2	.
ASSSGGGPTDTQY	TRBV7-8	TRBJ2-3	.
ASSPPRGQGDEQY	TRBV7-9	TRBJ2-7	.
ASSFGTGLVYT	TRBV27	TRBJ1-2	.
ASSIGSGSSTDTQY	TRBV19	TRBJ2-3	.
ATSTLRESTNEKLF	TRBV15	TRBJ1-4	.